One and the same sample provided the 15 T cell receptor beta chains below, sequenced in a study of blood T cells in healthy people across ages. Primed by a sample-barcoded 5' primer and a J-beta primer mix, a second PCR proceeded for about 6 to 11 cycles. TCRdb reprocessed the 5' RACE reads with MiXCR, giving one entry per CDR3 protein. This sample has over 750,000 distinct CDR3 sequences, with about 25% found just once. The sample was also reused in another study, on T cells of mothers and their children.

Sequencing input: blood. These receptors originate from a boy younger than 18 in good health.

The chain recombines TRBV12-5 with TRBJ2-7; the D gene could be TRBD1 or TRBD2 (6 bases each). Trimming stripped 4 bases from V and 5 bases from J, with 15 bases between. The CDR3 is 14 amino acids. Germline lookup yields CDR1 LGHNT and CDR2 FRNRAP. Here the CDR3 reads CASGSTAGGHEQYF. The DNA of the CDR3 is TGTGCTAGTGGTTCCACAGCCGGGGGCCACGAGCAGTACTTC.

This clonotype was recorded only once. This chain joins TRBV6-5 and TRBJ2-5, with D hard to call. V was shortened by 2 bases and J by 13 bases, with 14 bases between the two germline ends. The CDR3 contains 12 residues. Germline assignment: CDR1 MNHEY and CDR2 SVGAGI. CDR3 residues: CASSYLGNELYF. The CDR3 DNA reads TGTGCCAGCAGTTACCTGGGGAACGAGCTGTACTTC.

This clonotype was seen more than once but under ten times. The J gene is TRBJ2-5, the V gene TRBV6-5; 7 bases map to TRBD2. The J call may be wrong; the DNA end is better matched by TRBJ2-7. CDR1 and CDR2 (germline): MNHEY, SVGAGI. CDR3 length: 16 residues. DNA of the CDR3: TGTGCCAGCAGTTACCATTTTGGCGGGAGCTCCTACGAGCAGTACTTC. This translates into CASSYHFGGSSYEQYF.

There are a few counts of this clonotype. V is TRBV4-3 and J is TRBJ2-1; TRBD2 aligns across 10 bases. The CDR3 consists of 16 residues. Trimming cost V 0 bases and J 2 bases; bases outside gene matches: 1. Germline loops: CDR1 LGHNA, CDR2 YSLEER. Written as DNA, the CDR3 is TGCGCCAGCAGCCAAGATGGACTAGCGGCCTACAATGAGCAGTTCTTC. Its translation: CASSQDGLAAYNEQFF.

This clonotype appeared a few times. V usage is TRBV7-9 and J usage is TRBJ2-5; 8 bases fit TRBD2. J lost 1 base, V lost 2 bases, and 15 bases had no gene match. The CDR3 has 19 amino acids. Germline CDR1 and CDR2: SEHNR and FQNEAQ (reference sequence). Here the CDR3 DNA reads TGTGCCAGCAGCTTATTGGGAGCGGGGGTGAGGAATTTCCAAGAGACCCAGTACTTC. Translated: CASSLLGAGVRNFQETQYF.

This clonotype came up a few times. V usage is TRBV2 and J usage is TRBJ2-5; 8 bases line up with TRBD2. This CDR3 has 13 residues. The germline V gene has CDR1 SNHLY and CDR2 FYNNEI. V lost 7 bases and J lost 2; bases outside the gene matches: 3. CDR3 residues: CASTGGRQETQYF. The CDR3 DNA follows: TGTGCCAGCACGGGGGGGCGACAAGAGACCCAGTACTTC. Filled out from reference TRBV2 and TRBJ2-5, the complete variable domain reads EPEVTQTPSHQVTQMGQEVILRCVPISNHLYFYWYRQILGQKVEFLVSFYNNEISEKSEIFDDQFSVERPDGSNFTLKIRSTKLEDSAMYFCASTGGRQETQYFGPGTRLLVL.

Only a few counts were recorded for this clonotype. The chain employs TRBV28 and TRBJ2-3; a weak D match, TRBD1 (6 bases). Germline loops: CDR1 MDHEN, CDR2 SYDVKM. Trimming pared 6 bases from V and 2 bases from J, leaving 15 bases between. The CDR3 sequence is 15 residues long. Written as DNA, the CDR3 is TGTGCCAGCAGCCCCGGACAGCCGAACACAGATACGCAGTATTTT. Amino acid sequence: CASSPGQPNTDTQYF.

This clonotype was counted a few times. The rearrangement joins TRBV12-3 or TRBV12-4 to TRBJ2-5, with unresolved D. The end of the DNA is better explained by TRBJ2-1, so the J call may be wrong. The length of the CDR3 is 15 residues. The chain's CDR3 is CASTLGGSWSNEQFF. The CDR3 DNA is TGTGCCAGCACCCTTGGTGGTTCCTGGAGCAATGAGCAGTTCTTC.

This clonotype was counted only a few times. This chain joins TRBV7-2 and TRBJ2-5, with a possible D match to TRBD1 (6 bases). Germline V gene lookup returns CDR1 SGHTA and CDR2 FQGNSA. This CDR3 contains 14 residues. Trimming took off 4 bases at V and 11 bases at J, with 20 bases between the two ends. CDR3 loop: CASSSSPSGVGQYF. CDR3 nucleotides: TGTGCCAGCAGCTCCTCCCCCTCAGGGGTCGGGCAGTACTTC.

This chain links TRBV5-1 with TRBJ2-7; 7 nucleotides match TRBD1. V was clipped by 4 bases and J by 0 bases; unmatched bases: 7. This CDR3 spans 15 amino acids. Germline values: CDR1 SGHRS, CDR2 YFSETQ. CDR3: CASSVTGSSSYEQYF. CDR3 nucleotide sequence: TGCGCCAGCAGCGTGACAGGGTCGAGCTCCTACGAGCAGTACTTC.

This clonotype has only a few counts. The V call is TRBV6-2 or TRBV6-3, the J call TRBJ2-4; D not certain. CDR1 and CDR2 from the germline V gene are MNHEY and SVGEGT. The CDR3 is made up of 14 amino acids. V gave up 0 bases and J gave up 6 bases, with 9 bases separating them. CDR3 loop: CASSYSIERNIQYF. CDR3 coding DNA: TGTGCCAGCAGTTACTCAATCGAAAGAAACATTCAGTACTTC.

This clonotype was found a few times. The genes are TRBV6-1 and TRBJ1-1; possibly TRBD1 for D (6 bases). V lost 7 bases and J 1 base, leaving 13 bases between the germline ends. The CDR3 has 14 residues. Germline V gene lookup returns CDR1 MNHNS and CDR2 SASEGT. CDR3 sequence: CASTGGRRNTEAFF. As DNA, the CDR3 is TGTGCCAGCACTGGGGGCAGAAGGAACACTGAAGCTTTCTTT.

The chain has TRBV27 and TRBJ1-4; the D is unclear. The germline gives CDR1 MNHEY, CDR2 SMNVEV (reference sequence). V was shortened by 4 bases and J by 8 bases, with 17 bases between the two germline ends. The CDR3 runs 15 residues. The CDR3 loop reads CASSSSVGFGEKLFF. In nucleotides, the CDR3 is TGTGCCAGCAGTTCATCGGTCGGTTTTGGGGAAAAACTGTTTTTT. The full variable domain, with the rest looked up from reference TRBV27 and TRBJ1-4, is EAQVTQNPRYLITVTGKKLTVTCSQNMNHEYMSWYRQDPGLGLRQIYYSMNVEVTDKGDVPEGYKVSRKEKRNFPLILESPSPNQTSLYFCASSSSVGFGEKLFFGSGTQLSVL.

The V and J genes are TRBV20-1 and TRBJ1-3, with D uncertain. The CDR3 extends over 13 amino acids. Germline CDR1 and CDR2: DFQATT and SNEGSKA (reference sequence). V was pared by 4 bases and J by 7 bases, with 14 bases between. The CDR3 is CSAIPPGGNTIYF. For the CDR3, the DNA is TGCAGTGCTATCCCCCCAGGTGGGAACACCATATATTTT.

The table lists this clonotype with a few counts. The V call is TRBV24-1, the J call TRBJ2-7; the D gene is possibly TRBD1 (5 bases). Near its end, the DNA agrees better with TRBJ2-1, so the J call may be wrong. The CDR3 has 14 amino acids. Germline CDR1 is KGHDR and CDR2 is SFDVKD. CDR3 sequence reads: CATSDSDSHNEQFF. CDR3 nucleotides: TGTGCCACCAGTGATTCAGACAGTCACAATGAGCAGTTCTTC.